The 15 T cell receptor beta chains reported below all come from one sample, sequenced in a study of identical twins. One entry per CDR3 protein results from TCRdb running MiXCR on the 5' RACE reads. The table shows roughly 250,000 distinct CDR3 sequences, with approximately 8% occurring only once. In addition, the sample was reused for a study of yellow fever vaccine responses in identical twins.

Sequencing was carried out using CD8+ T cells sorted from blood. The receptors were sampled from a woman aged 18-29 years in good health.

In its sample, this clonotype was seen a few times. The gene calls are TRBV4-1 and TRBJ2-7, with a tentative D call TRBD2 (6 bases). The CDR3 totals 17 residues. Germline V gene sequence: CDR1 MGHRA, CDR2 YSYEKL. V was cut by 0 bases and J by 3 bases, with 18 bases left in between. The CDR3 reads CASSQEEGGRLLYEQYF. The CDR3, as DNA: TGCGCCAGCAGCCAAGAGGAGGGCGGAAGGCTCCTCTACGAGCAGTACTTC.

The rearrangement links TRBV5-1 to TRBJ2-7; TRBD1 or TRBD2 may be the D gene (5 bases each). CDR1 and CDR2 (germline): SGHRS, YFSETQ. V was trimmed by 4 bases and J by 0 bases, leaving 14 bases between them. The CDR3 consists of 15 residues. The CDR3 coding sequence is TGCGCCAGCAGCACGGGACGGTCGATCTCCTACGAGCAGTACTTC. It encodes CASSTGRSISYEQYF.

This clonotype was detected a few times. The V and J genes are TRBV5-5 and TRBJ2-5; possible D gene TRBD2, 5 bases. Germline CDR1 and CDR2: SGHKS and YYEKEE (reference sequence). With 6 bases removed from V and 1 base from J, the gap between germline ends came to 16 bases. CDR3 length: 15 amino acids. The CDR3 nucleotides are TGTGCCAGCAAGGAGGAGGAGGCCCTCCAAGAGACCCAGTACTTC. Protein sequence: CASKEEEALQETQYF.

This clonotype was seen only a few times. The V gene is TRBV2, the J gene TRBJ2-1; D is undetermined. The ends were cut back, 8 bases at V and 0 bases at J, with 14 bases in the middle. CDR1 and CDR2 from the germline V gene are SNHLY and FYNNEI. The CDR3 contains 15 residues. CDR3 loop: CASEDPLSSYNEQFF. CDR3 nucleotide sequence: TGTGCCAGCGAAGATCCCTTAAGCTCCTACAATGAGCAGTTCTTC. Together with reference TRBV2 and TRBJ2-1, the CDR3 gives the full variable domain: EPEVTQTPSHQVTQMGQEVILRCVPISNHLYFYWYRQILGQKVEFLVSFYNNEISEKSEIFDDQFSVERPDGSNFTLKIRSTKLEDSAMYFCASEDPLSSYNEQFFGPGTRLTVL.

V is TRBV2 and J is TRBJ1-6; tentative D call: TRBD1 (5 bases). The V gene lost 5 bases and the J gene lost 5 bases, with 22 bases spanning the gap. The length of the CDR3 is 18 residues. The V gene's germline CDR1 is SNHLY and CDR2 FYNNEI. CDR3 in amino acids: CASSLDTSSATDNSPLHF. The DNA for the CDR3 is TGTGCCAGCAGTCTGGACACGTCATCGGCGACGGATAATTCACCCCTCCACTTT. Full variable domain (missing parts from reference TRBV2 and TRBJ1-6): EPEVTQTPSHQVTQMGQEVILRCVPISNHLYFYWYRQILGQKVEFLVSFYNNEISEKSEIFDDQFSVERPDGSNFTLKIRSTKLEDSAMYFCASSLDTSSATDNSPLHFGNGTRLTVT.

This clonotype was seen a few times. The chain recombines TRBV9 with TRBJ1-1, with D possibly matching TRBD1 (6 bases). Trimming shortened V by 4 bases and J by 0 bases, and 16 bases separated the two germline ends. The CDR3 contains 16 residues. The germline CDR1 and CDR2 sequences are SGDLS and YYNGEE. The CDR3 bases are TGTGCCAGCAGCCCGGCGGTGGGGGCGATGAACACTGAAGCTTTCTTT. It specifies CASSPAVGAMNTEAFF. Looking up the rest from reference TRBV9 and TRBJ1-1 gives the full variable domain: DSGVTQTPKHLITATGQRVTLRCSPRSGDLSVYWYQQSLDQGLQFLIQYYNGEERAKGNILERFSAQQFPDLHSELNLSSLELGDSALYFCASSPAVGAMNTEAFFGQGTRLTVV.

The gene calls are TRBV6-5 and TRBJ2-3, with a possible D match to TRBD1 (5 bases). V lost 5 bases and J lost 1, with 16 bases in between. The CDR3 loop spans 16 amino acids. Germline CDR1 is MNHEY and CDR2 is SVGAGI. The CDR3 spells CASSPLAGFGTDTQYF. CDR3 nucleotides: TGTGCCAGCAGTCCACTCGCAGGGTTCGGCACAGATACGCAGTATTTT.

This clonotype was recorded a few times. J is TRBJ1-1 and V is TRBV9, with D tentatively TRBD1 (5 bases). The ends were cut back, 3 bases at V and 6 bases at J, with 12 bases in the middle. CDR1 and CDR2 from the germline V gene are SGDLS and YYNGEE. The CDR3 is 13 amino acids. Here the CDR3 DNA reads TGTGCCAGCAGCGAGACTCAGGGCTCTGAAGCTTTCTTT. Translated, it gives CASSETQGSEAFF. Together with reference TRBV9 and TRBJ1-1, the CDR3 gives the full variable domain: DSGVTQTPKHLITATGQRVTLRCSPRSGDLSVYWYQQSLDQGLQFLIQYYNGEERAKGNILERFSAQQFPDLHSELNLSSLELGDSALYFCASSETQGSEAFFGQGTRLTVV.

The rearrangement joins TRBV5-4 to TRBJ2-1; D gene uncertain. The V and J ends lost 4 bases and 4 bases respectively, with 12 bases between them. The CDR3 consists of 14 residues. Germline V gene lookup returns CDR1 SGHNT and CDR2 YYREEE (reference sequence). The CDR3 region has the DNA TGTGCCAGCAGCCTCACGGACGCGTACAATGAGCAGTTCTTC. This encodes CASSLTDAYNEQFF.

This clonotype was picked up a small number of times. The chain couples TRBV4-1 to TRBJ2-5; the match to TRBD2 covers 9 bases. CDR3 length equals 14 residues. Trimming at V came to 1 base and at J to 5 bases, leaving 2 bases not matched to a gene. CDR1 is MGHRA, CDR2 YSYEKL, per germline. The CDR3 bases are TGCGCCAGCAGCCAAGGGAGCGGGAGGGAGACCCAGTACTTC. Encoded protein: CASSQGSGRETQYF.

The chain uses TRBV12-3 or TRBV12-4 and TRBJ2-7; D not resolved. The CDR3 has 13 residues. Trimming pared 3 bases from V and 4 bases from J, leaving 10 bases between. DNA for the CDR3: TGTGCCAGCAGTTTCCGTCAGTTGTACGAGCAGTACTTC. Translating it yields CASSFRQLYEQYF.

V and J are TRBV5-5 and TRBJ2-3, with D maybe TRBD2 (6 bases). Deletions cut 0 bases from V and 3 bases from J, with 17 bases between. CDR1 and CDR2 (germline): SGHKS, YYEKEE (reference sequence). CDR3 length: 17 amino acids. CDR3 loop: CASSLVARRGGTDTQYF. The CDR3 DNA sequence: TGTGCCAGCAGCTTGGTAGCACGGAGGGGTGGAACAGATACGCAGTATTTT.

In DNA, the CDR3 is TGTGCCAGCAGCACGTGGGACAGGGGGACCGGGGAGCTGTTTTTT. It specifies CASSTWDRGTGELFF. This chain joins TRBV11-2 and TRBJ2-2; 11 nucleotides align to TRBD1. The ends lost 5 bases at V and 5 bases at J; junction bases unmatched: 4. The length of the CDR3 is 15 residues. Looked up from germline, CDR1 is SGHAT and CDR2 is FQNNGV.

The V and J genes are TRBV20-1 and TRBJ1-2; no clear D gene. CDR1 DFQATT and CDR2 SNEGSKA come from the germline V gene (reference sequence). The ends were cut back, 7 bases at V and 7 bases at J, with 4 bases in the middle. The CDR3 is made up of 8 amino acids. CDR3 DNA sequence: TGCAGTGTCGTTGGCTACACCTTC. Protein: CSVVGYTF.

This clonotype was detected once. The chain carries TRBV6-2 or TRBV6-3 and TRBJ2-3, with no clear D. The V end was cut by 8 bases, the J end by 6 bases, with 18 bases between. Germline V gene lookup returns CDR1 MNHEY and CDR2 SVGEGT. There are 14 residues in the CDR3. The CDR3 DNA follows: TGTGCCAGCTATACTCGTTGGAGTATCGATACGCAGTATTTT. Translating gives CASYTRWSIDTQYF.